This TCR beta chain was captured in a study of post-analysis software for immune sequencing data. General observations from the study: Roughly 5 TRBV segments occurring more often in patients than controls included TRBV5-6, TRBV5-1 and TRBV20-1.

With respect to this clonotype: The antigen is not known.

cDNA libraries of TCR beta carried unique molecular identifiers. TCRdb analysed the PCR reads with MiXCR anew, one entry per CDR3 protein. The sample gives 180,000 or so distinct CDR3 sequences, about 30% of which show up once; 3% to 4% is in the top ten. V lost 5 bases and J 6 bases, leaving 17 bases between the germline ends. The CDR3 spans 15 residues. CDR1 and CDR2 (germline): SGHDN, FVKESK. The sample comprised blood. This chain joins TRBV14 and TRBJ2-1; D remains unclear. This receptor was identified in a girl aged 2-17 years with multiple sclerosis. CDR3 sequence reads: CASSSTGRRLNEQFF. The CDR3 DNA follows: TGTGCCAGCAGCTCGACGGGTAGACGCCTCAATGAGCAGTTCTTC.